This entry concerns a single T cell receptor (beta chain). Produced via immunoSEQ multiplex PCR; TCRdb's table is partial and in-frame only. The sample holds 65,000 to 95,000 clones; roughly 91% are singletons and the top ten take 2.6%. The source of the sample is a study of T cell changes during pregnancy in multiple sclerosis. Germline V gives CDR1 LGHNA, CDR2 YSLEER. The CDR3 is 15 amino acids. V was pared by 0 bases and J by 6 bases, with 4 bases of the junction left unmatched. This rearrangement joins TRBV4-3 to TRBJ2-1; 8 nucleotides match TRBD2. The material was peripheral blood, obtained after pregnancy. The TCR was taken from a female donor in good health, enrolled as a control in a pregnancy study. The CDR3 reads CASSQELAESNEQFF. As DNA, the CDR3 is TGCGCCAGCAGCCAAGAACTAGCGGAAAGCAATGAGCAGTTCTTC.